One TCR beta chain is described in this entry. The method was immunoSEQ multiplex PCR; TCRdb's version includes in-frame clones alone and lacks a portion of them. The sample has some 310,000 clones, around nine tenths seen once. The junction had 9 bases not matched to a gene; V was cut back by 3 bases and J by 0 bases. Germline V gives CDR1 KGHSH, CDR2 LQKENI. CDR3 length equals 18 residues. These data are taken from a study of blood T cell repertoires in COVID-19. The sequenced material came from PBMCs or T cells enriched from blood (not recorded which). The chain recombines TRBV18 with TRBJ2-1; the match to TRBD2 covers 9 bases. This clonotype originated in a woman in her thirties who had recovered from COVID-19. The CDR3 is CASSPLGGSGSSYNEQFF. In DNA form, the CDR3 reads TGTGCCAGCTCACCCCTCGGAGGTAGCGGGAGCTCCTACAATGAGCAGTTCTTC.